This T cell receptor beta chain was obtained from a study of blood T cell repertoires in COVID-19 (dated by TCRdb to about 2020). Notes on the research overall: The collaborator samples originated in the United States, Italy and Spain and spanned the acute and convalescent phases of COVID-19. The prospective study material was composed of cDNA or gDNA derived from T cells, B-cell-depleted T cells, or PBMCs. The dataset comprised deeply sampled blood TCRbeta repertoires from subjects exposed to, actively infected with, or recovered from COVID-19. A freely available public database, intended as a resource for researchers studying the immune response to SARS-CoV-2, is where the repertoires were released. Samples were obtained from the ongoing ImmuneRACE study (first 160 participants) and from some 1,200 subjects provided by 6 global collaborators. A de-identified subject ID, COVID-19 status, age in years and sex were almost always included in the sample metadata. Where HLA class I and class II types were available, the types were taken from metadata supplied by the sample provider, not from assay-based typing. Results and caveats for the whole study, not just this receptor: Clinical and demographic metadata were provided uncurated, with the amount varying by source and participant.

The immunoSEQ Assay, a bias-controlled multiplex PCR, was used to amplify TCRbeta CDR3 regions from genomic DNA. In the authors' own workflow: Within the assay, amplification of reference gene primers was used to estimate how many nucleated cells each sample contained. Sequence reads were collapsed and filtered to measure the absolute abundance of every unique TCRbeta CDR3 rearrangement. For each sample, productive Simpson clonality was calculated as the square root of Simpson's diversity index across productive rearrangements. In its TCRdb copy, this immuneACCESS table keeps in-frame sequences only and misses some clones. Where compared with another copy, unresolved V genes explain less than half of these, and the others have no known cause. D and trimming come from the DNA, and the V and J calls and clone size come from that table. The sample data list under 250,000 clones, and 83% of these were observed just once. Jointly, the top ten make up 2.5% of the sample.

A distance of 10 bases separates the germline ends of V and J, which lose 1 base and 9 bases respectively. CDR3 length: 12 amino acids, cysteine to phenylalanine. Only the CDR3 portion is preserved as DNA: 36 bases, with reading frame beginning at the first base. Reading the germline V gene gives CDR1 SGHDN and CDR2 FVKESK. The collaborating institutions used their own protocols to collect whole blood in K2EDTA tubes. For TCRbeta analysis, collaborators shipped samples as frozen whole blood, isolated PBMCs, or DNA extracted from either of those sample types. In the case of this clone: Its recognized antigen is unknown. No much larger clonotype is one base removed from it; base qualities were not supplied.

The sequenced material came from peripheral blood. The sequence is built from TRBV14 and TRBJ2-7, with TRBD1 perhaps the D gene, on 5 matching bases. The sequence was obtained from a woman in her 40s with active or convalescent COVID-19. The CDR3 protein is CASSQGGSGQYF. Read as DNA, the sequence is TGTGCCAGCAGCCAAGGGGGCTCTGGGCAGTACTTC.